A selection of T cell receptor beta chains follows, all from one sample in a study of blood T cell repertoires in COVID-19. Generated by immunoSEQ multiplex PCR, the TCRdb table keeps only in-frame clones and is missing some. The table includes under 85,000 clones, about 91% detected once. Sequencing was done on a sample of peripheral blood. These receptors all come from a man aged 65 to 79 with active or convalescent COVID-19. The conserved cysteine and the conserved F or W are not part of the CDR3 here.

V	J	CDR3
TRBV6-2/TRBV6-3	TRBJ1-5	ASSLTGTLFPSAQPQH
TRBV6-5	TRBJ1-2	ASGGVVNT
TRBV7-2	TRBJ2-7	ASSIRQGYEQY
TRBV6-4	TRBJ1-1	ASDGCGTEAF
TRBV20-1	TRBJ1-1	SASTGAEAF
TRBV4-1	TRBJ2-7	ASSPGTGTYEQY
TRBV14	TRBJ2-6	ASSSGTGWVGANVLT
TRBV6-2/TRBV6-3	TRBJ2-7	ASSIQQGFYEQY
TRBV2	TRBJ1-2	ASSPYGTDYGYT
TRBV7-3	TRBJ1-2	ASSLRAYGYT
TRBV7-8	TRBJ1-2	ASSHAGSSGGYT
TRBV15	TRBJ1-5	ATSEQGRKGSNQPQH
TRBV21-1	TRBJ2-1	ASSKPPELQNEQF
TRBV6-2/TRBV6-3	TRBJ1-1	ASSYSRNRSLAGEAF
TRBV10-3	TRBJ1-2	AISSGQTDYGYT
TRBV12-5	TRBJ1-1	ASVRDTLNTEAF
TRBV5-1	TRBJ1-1	ASSVQGSNTEAF
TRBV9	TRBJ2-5	ASSPDRAETQY
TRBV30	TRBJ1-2	AWSVLEGGGYT
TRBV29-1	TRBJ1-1	SVGTGGNTEAF
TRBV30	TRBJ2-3	AWSLEPGNTDTQY
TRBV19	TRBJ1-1	ASSIRNTEAF
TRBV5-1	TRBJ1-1	ASSLVGDTEAF
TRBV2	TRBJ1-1	ASIGPGGDTRGDTEAF
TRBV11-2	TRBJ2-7	ASSYSKGGGYEQY
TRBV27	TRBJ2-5	ASSLIAGGSGTQY
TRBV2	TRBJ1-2	ASGDQTGVLIHYGYT
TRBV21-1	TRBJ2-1	ASSKWLDEQF
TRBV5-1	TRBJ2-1	ASSLGGNPSYNEQF
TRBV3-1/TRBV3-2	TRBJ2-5	ASSQRMTGGKETQY
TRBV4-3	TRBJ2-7	ASSLNRGGPYEQY
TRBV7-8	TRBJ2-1	ASSSRDRTGEQF
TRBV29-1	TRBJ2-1	SVEESRYNEQF
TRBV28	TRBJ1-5	ASSNGDRNNQPQH
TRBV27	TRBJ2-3	ASSFQGAGTQY
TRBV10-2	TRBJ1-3	ASSVSVPRSGNTIY
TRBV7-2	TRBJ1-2	ASSPLSGENGYT
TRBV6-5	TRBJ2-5	ASSFYREETQY
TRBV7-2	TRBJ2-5	ASSQPTSGGPAAGTQY
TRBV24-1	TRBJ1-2	ATSESRGSYGYT
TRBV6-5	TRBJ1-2	ASRSGTGDYGYT
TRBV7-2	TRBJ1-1	ASSLAPASTEAF
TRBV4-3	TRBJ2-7	ASSQVTGTGGGEQY
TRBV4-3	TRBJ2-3	ASSQDGGNTDTQY
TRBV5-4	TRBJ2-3	ASSSSSTDTQY
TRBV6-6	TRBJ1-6	ASSRLWPTGPGSSYNSPLH
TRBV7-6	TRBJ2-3	ASSPPPSLAGVRDTQY
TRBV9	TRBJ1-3	ASSAPGQGASGNTIY